The 16 T cell receptor beta chains below were found in one sample sequenced in a study of identical twins. A single record per CDR3 protein comes from TCRdb applying MiXCR to the 5' RACE reads. The table has around 100,000 distinct CDR3 sequences, 5.9% seen once. The sequenced material came from memory T cells sorted from blood. The receptors originated from a woman in her forties or fifties in good health.

This clonotype was detected only a few times. V is TRBV14 and J is TRBJ2-1, with D hard to call. Trimming took 0 bases from V and 3 from J, leaving 9 bases between them. Germline CDR1 SGHDN, CDR2 FVKESK. This CDR3 spans 15 amino acids. The CDR3 DNA is TGTGCCAGCAGCCAAGAGTTGGGTCTCTACAATGAGCAGTTCTTC. It translates to CASSQELGLYNEQFF.

This clonotype was seen ten or more times. The V and J genes are TRBV30 and TRBJ1-5, with D possibly matching TRBD1 (6 bases). Germline lookup yields CDR1 GTSNPN and CDR2 SVGIG (reference sequence). This CDR3 is built from 15 residues. V lost 3 bases and J 4 bases, leaving 16 bases between the germline ends. CDR3 loop: CAWSPGAGTNQPQHF. CDR3 nucleotides: TGTGCCTGGAGCCCCGGTGCAGGGACAAATCAGCCCCAGCATTTT.

This clonotype was found a few times. This sequence joins TRBV7-8 and TRBJ2-7; D gene uncertain. V was shortened by 6 bases and J by 2 bases, with 11 bases between the two germline ends. Per germline, CDR1 SGHVS and CDR2 FQNEAQ. The CDR3 has 13 amino acids. CDR3 DNA: TGTGCCAGCAGTGGACGGGCAGCCTACGAGCAGTACTTC. This sequence encodes CASSGRAAYEQYF.

A few counts support this clonotype. This chain uses TRBV4-1 with TRBJ2-1, with TRBD2 matching 7 bases. The CDR3 totals 13 residues. Germline assignment: CDR1 MGHRA and CDR2 YSYEKL. The V and J ends lost 8 bases and 1 base, in that order; junction bases with no gene match: 2. As DNA, the CDR3 is TGCGCCAGCGGCGGGGGATCCTACAATGAGCAGTTCTTC. Protein: CASGGGSYNEQFF.

This clonotype was seen repeatedly, ten times or more. The rearrangement joins TRBV19 to TRBJ1-2; no definite D call. The CDR3 runs to 14 residues. Trimming left V 9 bases short and J 2 bases short, with 16 bases between. Germline V gives CDR1 LNHDA, CDR2 SQIVND (reference sequence). The CDR3 spells CASDQMGANYGYTF. CDR3 nucleotides: TGTGCCAGCGATCAGATGGGAGCAAACTATGGCTACACCTTC.

This clonotype was seen many times. The chain employs TRBV20-1 and TRBJ2-2; 8 positions agree with TRBD1. CDR1 and CDR2 (germline): DFQATT, SNEGSKA (reference sequence). The V gene end was trimmed by 1 base and the J gene end by 3 bases; junction bases not matched to a gene: 4. CDR3 size: 15 residues. The CDR3 nucleotides are TGCAGTGCTAGAGGGTTACAGGGGGACACCGGGGAGCTGTTTTTT. As protein: CSARGLQGDTGELFF.

This clonotype has more than one count but fewer than ten. This rearrangement joins TRBV30 to TRBJ1-5; D gene ambiguous. CDR1 is GTSNPN, CDR2 SVGIG, per germline (reference sequence). V lost 3 bases, J lost 2 bases, and 11 bases lay in between. The CDR3 contains 14 residues. The CDR3 bases are TGTGCCTGGAGCCTTGGGCAGGGCAATCAGCCCCAGCATTTT. Encoded protein: CAWSLGQGNQPQHF.

Ten or more counts support this clonotype. DNA for the CDR3: TGTGCCAGCAGCTCCCCGCTTCTGGGAACCGAGCAGTACTTC. Translation: CASSSPLLGTEQYF. The rearrangement joins TRBV5-6 to TRBJ2-7; no definite D call. V lost 3 bases and J lost 6, with 16 bases in between. The CDR3 has 14 residues. CDR1 SGHDT and CDR2 YYEEEE come from the germline V gene.

Of note for this clonotype: This may arise from a read error, as a much more abundant clone is one base away. Likely a read error: the CDR3 ends without its conserved phenylalanine or tryptophan. The rearrangement uses TRBV3-1 and TRBJ2-1; TRBD2 agrees at 11 bases. J lost 10 bases, V lost 4 bases, and 9 bases had no gene match. The germline V gene has CDR1 LGHDT and CDR2 YNNKEL (reference sequence). This CDR3 comprises 15 residues. For the CDR3, the DNA is TGTGCCAGCAGCCGAACCCCCGGGACTAGCGGCGAGCAGTTCTGC. Amino acid sequence: CASSRTPGTSGEQFC.

The chain combines TRBV27 with TRBJ2-2; 10 bases align to TRBD2. The V gene's germline CDR1 is MNHEY and CDR2 SMNVEV (reference sequence). This CDR3 is 16 amino acids long. Trimming at V came to 7 bases and at J to 1 base, leaving 6 bases not matched to a gene. CDR3 DNA sequence: TGTGCCAGCACGGCTAGCGGGAGATGGAACACCGGGGAGCTGTTTTTT. It encodes CASTASGRWNTGELFF.

This clonotype has ten or more counts. The rearrangement uses TRBV11-2 and TRBJ2-3; D is perhaps TRBD1 (5 bases). The CDR3 has 17 residues. With 1 base removed from V and 4 bases from J, the gap between germline ends came to 18 bases. Germline V CDR1 and CDR2: SGHAT, FQNNGV. CDR3 DNA sequence: TGTGCCAGCAGCTTAGGTTTCCGTTCAGGGCCGGCAGATACGCAGTATTTT. Protein: CASSLGFRSGPADTQYF.

Ten or more counts support this clonotype. The V and J genes are TRBV15 and TRBJ2-6; tentative D call: TRBD1 (6 bases). The germline V gene has CDR1 LNHNV and CDR2 YYDKDF (reference sequence). The V gene lost 3 bases and the J gene lost 0 bases, with 15 bases spanning the gap. The CDR3 consists of 18 residues. The CDR3: CATSSRTEGLSGANVLTF. CDR3 sequence (DNA): TGTGCCACCAGCAGCCGGACAGAAGGTCTCTCTGGGGCCAACGTCCTGACTTTC.

This clonotype was counted at least ten times. V and J are TRBV7-6 and TRBJ2-7, with no clear D. Germline CDR1 reads SGHVS; CDR2 reads FNYEAQ. CDR3 length equals 12 residues. Trimming cost V 9 bases and J 3 bases, with 12 bases left between them. The DNA for the CDR3 is TGTGCCAGTGCAATGGACGGCTACGAGCAGTACTTC. Translation gives CASAMDGYEQYF.

This clonotype was recorded at least ten times. The CDR3 reads CASRYGQGNTEAFF. The DNA of the CDR3 is TGTGCCAGCAGATATGGACAGGGGAACACTGAAGCTTTCTTT. The V gene is TRBV2, the J gene TRBJ1-1, with 8 nucleotides matching TRBD1. The CDR3 length is 14 residues. Germline V lookup: CDR1 SNHLY, CDR2 FYNNEI. The V segment lost 6 bases and the J segment 1 base; nucleotides outside the gene matches: 4.

This clonotype was recorded at least ten times. This chain connects TRBV4-1 to TRBJ2-7; unclear D gene. The germline CDR1 and CDR2 sequences are MGHRA and YSYEKL. CDR3 size: 15 residues. V dropped 0 bases and J dropped 7 bases, with 16 bases sitting between them. The CDR3, as DNA: TGCGCCAGCAGCCAAGAGTCTACGGGCCCCCTTGAGCAGTACTTC. It translates to CASSQESTGPLEQYF.

This clonotype was detected ten times or more. This chain joins TRBV19 and TRBJ2-7; a weak D match, TRBD2 (6 bases). Trimming removed 5 bases at V and 0 bases at J, with 11 bases between. CDR1 and CDR2 from the germline V gene are LNHDA and SQIVND (reference sequence). The CDR3 sequence is 14 residues long. Written as DNA, the CDR3 is TGTGCCAGTAGTGCCGGGACTGTCTCCTACGAGCAGTACTTC. It yields the protein CASSAGTVSYEQYF.